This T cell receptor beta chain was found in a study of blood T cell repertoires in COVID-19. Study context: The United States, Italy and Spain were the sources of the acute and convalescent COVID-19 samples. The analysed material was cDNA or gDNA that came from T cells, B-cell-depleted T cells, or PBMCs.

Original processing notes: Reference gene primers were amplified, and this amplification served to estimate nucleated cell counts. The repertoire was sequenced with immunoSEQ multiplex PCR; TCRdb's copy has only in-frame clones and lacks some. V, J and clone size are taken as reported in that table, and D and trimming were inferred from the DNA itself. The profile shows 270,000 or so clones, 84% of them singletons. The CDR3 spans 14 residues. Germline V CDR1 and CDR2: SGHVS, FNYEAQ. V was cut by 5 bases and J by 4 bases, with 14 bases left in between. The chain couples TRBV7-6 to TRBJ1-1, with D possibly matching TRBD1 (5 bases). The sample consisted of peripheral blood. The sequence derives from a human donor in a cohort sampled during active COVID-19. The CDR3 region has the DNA TGTGCCAGCAGCGCGGGAGACAGTTCCACTGAAGCTTTCTTT. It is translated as CASSAGDSSTEAFF. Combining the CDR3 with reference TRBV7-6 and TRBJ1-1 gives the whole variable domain GAGVSQSPRYKVTKRGQDVALRCDPISGHVSLYWYRQALGQGPEFLTYFNYEAQQDKSGLPNDRFSAERPEGSISTLTIQRTEQRDSAMYRCASSAGDSSTEAFFGQGTRLTVV.